The subject of this entry is one T cell receptor (beta chain). Its antigen remains unidentified. The entry originates in a study of CD8 T cells in ankylosing spondylitis. This CDR3 contains 16 residues. Germline-derived CDR1 and CDR2 are SGDLS and YYNGEE. Germline trimming cut 4 bases from V and 4 bases from J; bases unmatched to any gene: 13. Study-level results: Researchers report that disease-linked clones proved CD8+ and relatively rare in peripheral blood. Seemingly characteristic of ankylosing spondylitis blood was a TCR beta motif consisting of 7 or 8 highly homologous variants.

Using its own MiXCR run on the 5' RACE reads, TCRdb lists one record per CDR3 protein. The repertoire includes 100,000 to 150,000 distinct CDR3 sequences, 15% to 20% of them detected once, and 30% to 35% sits in the top ten. The sequence was collected from a male donor with ankylosing spondylitis. This chain connects TRBV9 to TRBJ2-7, with TRBD1 matching over 8 bases. The sample comprised blood, either unsorted or a sorted T cell fraction (not recorded which). Written as DNA, the CDR3 is TGTGCCAGCAGCCATAGTCCTGGACAGGGCTCGTACGAGCAGTACTTC. This translates into CASSHSPGQGSYEQYF.